Only one count was recorded for the clone carrying this T cell receptor (beta chain). The germline CDR1 and CDR2 sequences are SGHRS and YFSETQ. The ends were cut back, 4 bases at V and 6 bases at J, with 19 bases in the middle. This CDR3 is built from 15 residues. Generated by immunoSEQ multiplex PCR, the TCRdb table keeps only in-frame clones and is missing some. Here the sample spans approximately 390,000 clones, approximately 90% being singletons. Among Cohort 3 donors, those recovered had two negative PCRs, clearance, or symptom resolution. The record originates from a study of blood T cell repertoires in COVID-19.

The sequence was collected from a woman between 50 and 59 years old who had recovered from COVID-19. The genes are TRBV5-1 and TRBJ1-1; TRBD1 is a possible D gene (6 bases). The sample consisted of PBMCs or T cells enriched from blood (not recorded which). As DNA, the CDR3 is TGCGCCAGCAGCGCATGGACAGAGGCCGTAGCTGAAGCTTTCTTT. This sequence encodes CASSAWTEAVAEAFF.